These T cell receptor beta chains were read from a single sample in a study of blood T cell repertoires in COVID-19. Assay: immunoSEQ multiplex PCR; the TCRdb copy retains only in-frame clones and omits some. The sample lists under 350,000 clones; 83% were seen once. Sequencing used peripheral blood. These receptors all come from a woman aged 50 to 60 who had recovered from COVID-19. Each CDR3 is given with its conserved first and last residue. Fields, in order: J gene, clone size, V gene, D gene, CDR3 DNA, CDR3 protein. The D gene is left open where the match is weak. Rows may omit the clone size; those that give it use once, few, many or a size class.

j_call: TRBJ2-3
clone_size: .
v_call: TRBV7-9
d_call: TRBD1
cdr3_nt: TGTGCCAGCAGTCAATCCAGGGGGCGGACAGATACGCAGTATTTT
cdr3_aa: CASSQSRGRTDTQYF

j_call: TRBJ1-5
clone_size: .
v_call: TRBV27
d_call: .
cdr3_nt: TGTGCCAGCCGCGGAGAATTGATCAGCGGGCCCCAGCATTTT
cdr3_aa: CASRGELISGPQHF

j_call: TRBJ1-6
clone_size: .
v_call: TRBV15
d_call: TRBD1
cdr3_nt: TGTGCCACCAGCATAATGGACAGGGGGCTCAAACCCCTCCACTTT
cdr3_aa: CATSIMDRGLKPLHF

j_call: TRBJ2-2
clone_size: .
v_call: TRBV7-9
d_call: TRBD2
cdr3_nt: TGTGCCAGCAGCTTTCGGCTAGCGGGAGTGACCGGGGAGCTGTTTTTT
cdr3_aa: CASSFRLAGVTGELFF

j_call: TRBJ2-2
clone_size: .
v_call: TRBV7-9
d_call: .
cdr3_nt: TGTGCCAGCAGCTTACCAGGGCTCGGGGAGCTGTTTTTT
cdr3_aa: CASSLPGLGELFF

j_call: TRBJ1-1
clone_size: .
v_call: TRBV29-1
d_call: TRBD1
cdr3_nt: TGCAGCGTTCCCCCGGACAGGGCTCGGACTGAAGCTTTCTTT
cdr3_aa: CSVPPDRARTEAFF

j_call: TRBJ2-5
clone_size: .
v_call: TRBV6-2/TRBV6-3
d_call: TRBD2
cdr3_nt: TGTGCCAGCAGTTACCCCGTTCCCCCCCAGCGGGGCGACCTAGTCCAAGAGACCCAGTACTTC
cdr3_aa: CASSYPVPPQRGDLVQETQYF

j_call: TRBJ2-4
clone_size: .
v_call: TRBV6-5
d_call: TRBD2
cdr3_nt: TGTGCCAGCCTCGGGGGGGGGCCCAAAGGCATTCAGTACTTC
cdr3_aa: CASLGGGPKGIQYF

j_call: TRBJ1-5
clone_size: .
v_call: TRBV6-5
d_call: .
cdr3_nt: TGTGCCAGCAGTCCCCCAGGAGGGGCAGGACAGCCCCAGCATTTT
cdr3_aa: CASSPPGGAGQPQHF

j_call: TRBJ1-2
clone_size: .
v_call: TRBV3-1/TRBV3-2
d_call: .
cdr3_nt: TGTGCCAGCAGCCAAGGAGACTATGGCTACACCTTC
cdr3_aa: CASSQGDYGYTF

j_call: TRBJ2-7
clone_size: .
v_call: TRBV28
d_call: .
cdr3_nt: TGTGCCAGCCGCCAGGCTTACGAGCAGTACTTC
cdr3_aa: CASRQAYEQYF

j_call: TRBJ1-1
clone_size: .
v_call: TRBV7-2
d_call: TRBD1
cdr3_nt: TGTGCCAGCACCGCCGACAGGGGGCGGACTGAAGCTTTCTTT
cdr3_aa: CASTADRGRTEAFF

j_call: TRBJ1-2
clone_size: .
v_call: TRBV20-1
d_call: .
cdr3_nt: TGCAGTGCCCCGAACTATGGCTACACCTTC
cdr3_aa: CSAPNYGYTF

j_call: TRBJ2-5
clone_size: once
v_call: TRBV7-2
d_call: .
cdr3_nt: TGTGCCAGCAGCCTCACGTGGCATTCAGAGACCCAGTACTTC
cdr3_aa: CASSLTWHSETQYF

j_call: TRBJ1-2
clone_size: once
v_call: TRBV4-2
d_call: .
cdr3_nt: TGTGCCAGCAGCGGGGGGTTATATGGCTACACCTTC
cdr3_aa: CASSGGLYGYTF

j_call: TRBJ1-5
clone_size: .
v_call: TRBV19
d_call: .
cdr3_nt: TGTGCCACTAAGGGAGGGCTTCAGCCCCAGCATTTT
cdr3_aa: CATKGGLQPQHF

j_call: TRBJ2-1
clone_size: .
v_call: TRBV27
d_call: TRBD2
cdr3_nt: TGTGCCAGCAGTTTATGGGGACTAGGGGAGCGGGATGACCCCTACAATGAGCAGTTCTTC
cdr3_aa: CASSLWGLGERDDPYNEQFF

j_call: TRBJ2-7
clone_size: .
v_call: TRBV28
d_call: .
cdr3_nt: TGTGCCAGCAGGAGGATAAACGAGCAGTACTTC
cdr3_aa: CASRRINEQYF

j_call: TRBJ2-7
clone_size: .
v_call: TRBV19
d_call: .
cdr3_nt: TGTGCCTCACAGCAGGGAGGCGAGCAGTACTTC
cdr3_aa: CASQQGGEQYF

j_call: TRBJ2-2
clone_size: .
v_call: TRBV24-1
d_call: TRBD1
cdr3_nt: TGTGCCACCGGACCGGGACAGGGTCATACCGGGGAGCTGTTTTTT
cdr3_aa: CATGPGQGHTGELFF

j_call: TRBJ2-1
clone_size: .
v_call: TRBV28
d_call: TRBD2
cdr3_nt: TGTGCCAGCAGTTCTTGGACTAGCTTCGGTGAGCAGTTCTTC
cdr3_aa: CASSSWTSFGEQFF

j_call: TRBJ2-7
clone_size: .
v_call: TRBV7-2
d_call: .
cdr3_nt: TGTGCCAGCAGCGAATCTACAGGGAATCGGGCCTACGAGCAGTACTTC
cdr3_aa: CASSESTGNRAYEQYF

j_call: TRBJ2-1
clone_size: .
v_call: TRBV5-1
d_call: .
cdr3_nt: TGCGCCAGCAGGGGGAGCTCCTACAATGAGCAGTTCTTC
cdr3_aa: CASRGSSYNEQFF

j_call: TRBJ2-1
clone_size: .
v_call: TRBV5-8
d_call: .
cdr3_nt: TGTGCCACTCAGAGACAGGCCTACAATGAGCAGTTCTTC
cdr3_aa: CATQRQAYNEQFF

j_call: TRBJ2-3
clone_size: .
v_call: TRBV27
d_call: TRBD1
cdr3_nt: TGTGCCAGCAGTTCTGAGGGCAGGGGGTTTGATACGCAGTATTTT
cdr3_aa: CASSSEGRGFDTQYF

j_call: TRBJ2-1
clone_size: once
v_call: TRBV24-1
d_call: TRBD1
cdr3_nt: TGTGCCACCAGTGACCGCGACAGGGGACCCTACAATGAGCAGTTCTTC
cdr3_aa: CATSDRDRGPYNEQFF

j_call: TRBJ2-2
clone_size: .
v_call: TRBV7-2
d_call: .
cdr3_nt: TGTGCCAGCAGCTTAAACGGGTACACCGGGGAGCTGTTTTTT
cdr3_aa: CASSLNGYTGELFF

j_call: TRBJ1-4
clone_size: .
v_call: TRBV28
d_call: TRBD1
cdr3_nt: TGTGCCAGCAGTAGAAACGTCAGGGGGCTGGGTGAAAAACTGTTTTTT
cdr3_aa: CASSRNVRGLGEKLFF

j_call: TRBJ1-3
clone_size: .
v_call: TRBV15
d_call: .
cdr3_nt: TGTGCCACCAGCAGAGTGGGAGTTGGAAACACCATATATTTT
cdr3_aa: CATSRVGVGNTIYF

j_call: TRBJ1-4
clone_size: .
v_call: TRBV4-3
d_call: TRBD1
cdr3_nt: TGCGCCAGCAGCCAATGGTCCCCCGGGACAGGGGCTAATCGGCTGTTTTTT
cdr3_aa: CASSQWSPGTGANRLFF

j_call: TRBJ2-1
clone_size: .
v_call: TRBV6-2/TRBV6-3
d_call: .
cdr3_nt: TGTGCCAGCAGTTACTCAGGGGTCCTCAATGAGCAGTTCTTC
cdr3_aa: CASSYSGVLNEQFF

j_call: TRBJ1-2
clone_size: .
v_call: TRBV28
d_call: TRBD1
cdr3_nt: TGTGCGACGCGACAGGGGAACTATGGCTACACCTTC
cdr3_aa: CATRQGNYGYTF

j_call: TRBJ2-6
clone_size: .
v_call: TRBV27
d_call: TRBD1
cdr3_nt: TGTGCCAGCAGCCGGGACAGCTCTGGGGCCAACGTCCTGACTTTC
cdr3_aa: CASSRDSSGANVLTF

j_call: TRBJ1-4
clone_size: .
v_call: TRBV7-9
d_call: .
cdr3_nt: TGTGCCAGCACCCGAACTAATGAAAAACTGTTTTTT
cdr3_aa: CASTRTNEKLFF

j_call: TRBJ1-2
clone_size: once
v_call: TRBV5-1
d_call: .
cdr3_nt: TGCGCCAGCAGCCCAAAACTTACAGGGTCGGGCTACACCTTC
cdr3_aa: CASSPKLTGSGYTF

j_call: TRBJ2-7
clone_size: .
v_call: TRBV6-2/TRBV6-3
d_call: TRBD2
cdr3_nt: TGTGCCAGCAGTTACTCTCATAGTAGTAGCGGGAGGGCCGCCTACGAGCAGTACTTC
cdr3_aa: CASSYSHSSSGRAAYEQYF